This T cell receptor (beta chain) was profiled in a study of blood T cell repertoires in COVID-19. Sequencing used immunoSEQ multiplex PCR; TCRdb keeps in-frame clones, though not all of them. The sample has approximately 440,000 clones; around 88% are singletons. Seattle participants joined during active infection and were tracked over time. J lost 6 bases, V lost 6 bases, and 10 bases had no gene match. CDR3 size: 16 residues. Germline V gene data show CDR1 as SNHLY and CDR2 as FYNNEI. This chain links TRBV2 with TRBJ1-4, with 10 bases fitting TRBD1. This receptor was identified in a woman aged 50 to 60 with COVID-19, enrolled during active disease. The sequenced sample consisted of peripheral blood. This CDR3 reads CASSPNEGTGDEKLFF. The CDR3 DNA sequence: TGTGCCAGCAGCCCGAACGAAGGGACAGGGGATGAAAAACTGTTTTTT. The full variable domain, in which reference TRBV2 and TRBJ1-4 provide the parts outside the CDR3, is EPEVTQTPSHQVTQMGQEVILRCVPISNHLYFYWYRQILGQKVEFLVSFYNNEISEKSEIFDDQFSVERPDGSNFTLKIRSTKLEDSAMYFCASSPNEGTGDEKLFFGSGTQLSVL.